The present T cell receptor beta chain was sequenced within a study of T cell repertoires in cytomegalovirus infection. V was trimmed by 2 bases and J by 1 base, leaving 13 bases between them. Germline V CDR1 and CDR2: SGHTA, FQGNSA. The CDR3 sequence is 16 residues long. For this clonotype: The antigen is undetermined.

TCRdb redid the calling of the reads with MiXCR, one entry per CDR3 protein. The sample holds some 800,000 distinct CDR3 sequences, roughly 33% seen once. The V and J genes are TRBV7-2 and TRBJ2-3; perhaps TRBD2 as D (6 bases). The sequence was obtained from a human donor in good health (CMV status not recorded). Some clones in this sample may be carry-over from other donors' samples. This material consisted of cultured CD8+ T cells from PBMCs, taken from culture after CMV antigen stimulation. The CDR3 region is CASSLRRGERTDTQYF. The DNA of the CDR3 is TGTGCCAGCAGCTTAAGGCGGGGAGAACGCACAGATACGCAGTATTTT.